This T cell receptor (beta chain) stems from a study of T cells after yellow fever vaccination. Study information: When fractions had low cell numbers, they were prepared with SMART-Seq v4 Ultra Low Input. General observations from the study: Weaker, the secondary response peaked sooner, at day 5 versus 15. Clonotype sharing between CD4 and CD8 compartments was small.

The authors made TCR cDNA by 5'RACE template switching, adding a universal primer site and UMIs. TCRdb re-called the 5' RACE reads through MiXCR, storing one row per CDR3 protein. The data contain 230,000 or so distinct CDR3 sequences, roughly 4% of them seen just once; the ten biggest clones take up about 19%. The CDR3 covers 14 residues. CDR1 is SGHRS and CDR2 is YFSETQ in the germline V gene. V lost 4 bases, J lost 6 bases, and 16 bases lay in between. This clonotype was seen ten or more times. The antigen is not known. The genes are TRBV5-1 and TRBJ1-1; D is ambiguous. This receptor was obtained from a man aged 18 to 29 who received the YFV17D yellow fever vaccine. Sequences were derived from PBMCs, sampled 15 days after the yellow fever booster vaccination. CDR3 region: CASSGTGSNAEAFF. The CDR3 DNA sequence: TGCGCCAGCAGCGGTACGGGGTCCAATGCTGAAGCTTTCTTT.